The 21 T cell receptor beta chains below were found in one sample sequenced in a study of CXCR3-negative and CXCR3-positive naive CD8 T cells. The authors made the TRB cDNA libraries by 5' RACE using UMI labels. No DNA is given; TCRdb re-called the 5' RACE reads and lists each CDR3 protein once. The sample shows about 56,000 distinct CDR3 sequences, and less than 25% sits with its ten largest clones. The sequenced sample consisted of memory CD8+ T cells from blood. The source is a human donor in good health. Some clones in this sample may be carry-over from other donors' samples.

The gene calls are TRBV6-6 and TRBJ1-2; the TCRdb call, TRBD1, lacks DNA for checking. Germline V gene sequence: CDR1 MNHNY, CDR2 SVGAGI (reference sequence). CDR3 length: 17 residues. The CDR3 here is CASSYSSTQGFNYGYTF.

This chain joins TRBV20-1 and TRBJ2-1. CDR1 and CDR2 (germline): DFQATT, SNEGSKA (reference sequence). This CDR3 has 12 amino acids. The chain's CDR3 is CSARDRKNEQFF.

V usage is TRBV5-1 and J usage is TRBJ2-7; as DNA is missing, the TRBD1 call by TCRdb cannot be tested. Looked up from germline, CDR1 is SGHRS and CDR2 is YFSETQ. CDR3 size: 15 residues. CDR3: CASSYIQGSPYEQYF.

The chain combines TRBV5-6 with TRBJ2-5; lacking DNA, the TRBD2 call made by TCRdb goes unchecked. Germline-derived CDR1 and CDR2 are SGHDT and YYEEEE. CDR3 length: 17 residues. The CDR3 here is CASSLWWLAGGEETQYF.

The chain is built from TRBV6-5 and TRBJ1-4; the D call of TRBD1 rests on TCRdb alone, since no DNA is present to check it. The CDR3 is 20 residues long. Germline lookup yields CDR1 MNHEY and CDR2 SVGAGI. CDR3 in amino acids: CASSPFTFGQGGLTNEKLFF.

The rearrangement joins TRBV6-5 to TRBJ2-7. The germline gives CDR1 MNHEY, CDR2 SVGAGI. This CDR3 has 13 amino acids. The CDR3 region is CASSYYGDYEQYF.

The chain uses TRBV12-3 or TRBV12-4 and TRBJ1-2; TCRdb lists TRBD1, though no DNA is available to test this call. This CDR3 region has 13 residues. CDR3 region: CASSPDRGYGYTF.

The chain uses TRBV7-9 and TRBJ2-7; the D gene TCRdb calls, TRBD1, cannot be checked with no DNA. Germline CDR1 and CDR2: SEHNR and FQNEAQ (reference sequence). The CDR3 runs to 14 residues. The CDR3 sequence is CASSFPGQGHEQYF.

The chain joins TRBV20-1 to TRBJ2-1; with no DNA, the TCRdb D assignment of TRBD1 cannot be verified. The length of the CDR3 is 15 residues. Germline CDR1 and CDR2: DFQATT and SNEGSKA (reference sequence). The CDR3 sequence is CSARRGTVDYNEQFF.

The chain couples TRBV5-1 to TRBJ2-7. Germline CDR1 is SGHRS and CDR2 is YFSETQ. CDR3 length equals 15 residues. This chain's CDR3 is CASSLGGGAPHEQYF.

The chain links TRBV7-9 to TRBJ2-1; checking the TCRdb D call of TRBD2 is not possible without DNA. CDR1 SEHNR and CDR2 FQNEAQ come from the germline V gene (reference sequence). The CDR3 is 15 amino acids. The CDR3 spells CASSQIERVHNEQFF.

V and J are TRBV29-1 and TRBJ2-5. Germline V gene sequence: CDR1 SQVTM, CDR2 ANQGSEA. The CDR3 is 12 residues long. The CDR3 loop reads CSVVWDQETQYF.

The rearrangement uses TRBV6-1 and TRBJ2-3; TCRdb outputs TRBD1, but without DNA this stays unchecked. Germline CDR1 and CDR2: MNHNS and SASEGT. The CDR3 runs to 15 residues. The CDR3 protein is CASSEWGGATDTQYF.

CDR3 loop: CSAPLGLSGRREQFF. J is TRBJ2-1 and V is TRBV20-1; TCRdb proposes TRBD2, but this gene call is untestable without DNA. CDR3 length: 15 residues. Per the germline V gene, CDR1 is DFQATT and CDR2 is SNEGSKA (reference sequence).

The chain has TRBV20-1 and TRBJ2-3; TCRdb outputs TRBD2, but without DNA this stays unchecked. The germline CDR1 and CDR2 sequences are DFQATT and SNEGSKA (reference sequence). The CDR3 has 16 residues. CDR3 residues: CSARGVGSGSGDTQYF.

This chain uses TRBV30 with TRBJ2-1; absent DNA, TCRdb's TRBD1 call cannot be checked. Germline values: CDR1 GTSNPN, CDR2 SVGIG (reference sequence). The CDR3 extends over 12 amino acids. The CDR3 protein is CAWSLGGNEQFF.

The genes are TRBV5-1 and TRBJ2-1; TCRdb names TRBD2, which stays unverified in the absence of DNA. This CDR3 has 13 residues. CDR1 SGHRS and CDR2 YFSETQ come from the germline V gene. CDR3: CASSQTSSNEQFF.

V and J are TRBV3-1 and TRBJ2-5; TCRdb reports TRBD1, a call that lacks DNA to check it against. CDR1 and CDR2 from the germline V gene are LGHDT and YNNKEL (reference sequence). The CDR3 loop spans 17 amino acids. The CDR3 reads CASSQDDGGRIQETQYF.

This chain connects TRBV6-6 to TRBJ2-2; there is no DNA to check the TCRdb D call of TRBD1. The germline V gene has CDR1 MNHNY and CDR2 SVGAGI (reference sequence). The CDR3 is 14 amino acids. The CDR3 region is CASSGVQGLGELFF.

The chain uses TRBV5-6 and TRBJ1-1; the TCRdb D gene call, TRBD1, has no DNA to confirm it. CDR1 and CDR2 (germline): SGHDT, YYEEEE. The CDR3 covers 14 residues. The CDR3 loop reads CASSLAGANTEAFF. The variable domain in full, completed from reference TRBV5-6 and TRBJ1-1, reads DAGVTQSPTHLIKTRGQQVTLRCSPKSGHDTVSWYQQALGQGPQFIFQYYEEEERQRGNFPDRFSGHQFPNYSSELNVNALLLGDSALYLCASSLAGANTEAFFGQGTRLTVV.

The gene calls are TRBV28 and TRBJ2-7; TCRdb's D call, TRBD2, is unchecked because there is no DNA. CDR3 length: 13 residues. Germline-derived CDR1 and CDR2 are MDHEN and SYDVKM. This chain's CDR3 is CASSSTSSTEQYF.